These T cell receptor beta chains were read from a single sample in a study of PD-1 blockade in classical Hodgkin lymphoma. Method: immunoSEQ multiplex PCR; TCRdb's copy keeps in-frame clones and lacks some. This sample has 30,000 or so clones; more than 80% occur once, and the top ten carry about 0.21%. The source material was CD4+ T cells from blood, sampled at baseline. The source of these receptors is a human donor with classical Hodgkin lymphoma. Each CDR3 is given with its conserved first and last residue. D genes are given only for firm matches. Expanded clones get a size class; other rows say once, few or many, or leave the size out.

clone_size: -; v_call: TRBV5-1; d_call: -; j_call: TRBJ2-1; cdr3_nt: TGCGCCAGCAGCTTGGCCGGCAGCACCCAGTACAATGAGCAGTTCTTC; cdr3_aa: CASSLAGSTQYNEQFF
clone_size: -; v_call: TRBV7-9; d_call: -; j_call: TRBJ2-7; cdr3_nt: TGTGCCAGCAGCTTACTCCGGGGCAGTATGGGGGAGCAGTACTTC; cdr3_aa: CASSLLRGSMGEQYF
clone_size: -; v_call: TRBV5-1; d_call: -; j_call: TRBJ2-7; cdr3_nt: TGCGCCAGCAGCTTGGAATCAGCGGAGCCCTACGAGCAGTACTTC; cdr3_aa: CASSLESAEPYEQYF
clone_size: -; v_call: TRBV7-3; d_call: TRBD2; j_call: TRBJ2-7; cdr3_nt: TGTGCCAGCAGCGCAGGGACTAGCGGGATCTACGAGCAGTACTTC; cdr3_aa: CASSAGTSGIYEQYF
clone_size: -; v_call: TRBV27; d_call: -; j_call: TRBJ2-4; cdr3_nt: TGTGCCAGCGGCTTTAGGCCGGGGCTAAATCGGCAAAAATACATTCAGTACTTC; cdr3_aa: CASGFRPGLNRQKYIQYF
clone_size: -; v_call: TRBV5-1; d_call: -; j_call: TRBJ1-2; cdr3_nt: TGCGCCAGCAGCTCCCACAGGGAGAACTATGGCTACACCTTC; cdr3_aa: CASSSHRENYGYTF
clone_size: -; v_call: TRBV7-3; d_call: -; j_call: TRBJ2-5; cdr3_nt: TGTGCCAGCAGCTTAATGGTACAGGAGACCCAGTACTTC; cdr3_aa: CASSLMVQETQYF
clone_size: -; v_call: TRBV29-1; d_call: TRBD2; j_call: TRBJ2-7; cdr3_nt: TGCAGCGTTGTAGCGGGAGCTTCCTACTACGAGCAGTACTTC; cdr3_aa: CSVVAGASYYEQYF
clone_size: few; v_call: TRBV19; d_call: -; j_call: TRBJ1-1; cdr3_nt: TGTGCCAGTAGTGTTAATGGGGACACTGAAGCTTTCTTT; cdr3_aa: CASSVNGDTEAFF
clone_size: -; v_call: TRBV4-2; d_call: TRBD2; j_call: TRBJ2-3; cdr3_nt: TGTGCCAGCAGCCAAGAGAAGCGGGAGGCTTTCACAGATACGCAGTATTTT; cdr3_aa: CASSQEKREAFTDTQYF
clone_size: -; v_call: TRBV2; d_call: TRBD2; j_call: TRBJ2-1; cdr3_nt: TGTGCCAGCAGGCTGATTAGCGGGAGAGCAGACAATGAGCAGTTCTTC; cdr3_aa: CASRLISGRADNEQFF
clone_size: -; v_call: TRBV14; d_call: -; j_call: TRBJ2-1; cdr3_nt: TGTGCCAGCAGCCAAAGGGTATCCCTACTAGGAAGGAATGAGCAGTTCTTC; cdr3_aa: CASSQRVSLLGRNEQFF
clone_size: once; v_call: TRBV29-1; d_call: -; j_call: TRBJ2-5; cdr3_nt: TGCAGCGCCTGGGGTTTCCTGGGACCCCAAGAGACCCAGTACTTC; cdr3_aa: CSAWGFLGPQETQYF
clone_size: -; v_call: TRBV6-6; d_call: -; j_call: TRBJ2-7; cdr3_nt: TGTGCCAGCAGCATTGACAGCCCCTACGAGCAGTACTTC; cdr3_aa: CASSIDSPYEQYF
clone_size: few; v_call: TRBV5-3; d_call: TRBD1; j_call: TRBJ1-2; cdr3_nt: TGTGCCAGATTAAGGACAGGGAGCTATGGCTACACCTTC; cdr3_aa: CARLRTGSYGYTF
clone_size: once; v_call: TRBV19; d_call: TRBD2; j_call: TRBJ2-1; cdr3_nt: TGTGCCAGTGCCACACCGGGACTAGCGGGAGGGGGGAATGAGCAGTTCTTC; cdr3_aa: CASATPGLAGGGNEQFF
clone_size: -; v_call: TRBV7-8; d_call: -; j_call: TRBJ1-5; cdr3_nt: TGTGCCAGCAGCACTTGGCGTAGGGGCAGGGATCAGCCCCAGCATTTT; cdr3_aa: CASSTWRRGRDQPQHF